The rows below give T cell receptor beta chains drawn from one sample of a study of blood T cell repertoires in COVID-19. The protocol was immunoSEQ multiplex PCR, while the TCRdb copy is restricted to in-frame clones and leaves out a portion. The repertoire holds approximately 260,000 clones, with nearly 90% as singletons. Sequencing was carried out using peripheral blood. These receptors were collected from a woman aged 55-75 years with COVID-19, enrolled during active disease. Both conserved end residues are trimmed from each CDR3. Fields, in order: CDR3 length, V gene, J gene, CDR3 protein.

13	TRBV3-1/TRBV3-2	TRBJ1-1	ASSPRTGGDTEAF
11	TRBV30	TRBJ2-7	AWRTGNPYEQY
12	TRBV19	TRBJ1-6	ASSIGGSNSPLH
13	TRBV2	TRBJ1-2	ASTGGSEVIYGYT
13	TRBV11-3	TRBJ1-3	ASSAGTVSGNTIY
13	TRBV7-3	TRBJ2-2	ASSLGGTRTGELF
11	TRBV6-2/TRBV6-3	TRBJ1-2	ASSKGQDYGYT
11	TRBV12-3/TRBV12-4	TRBJ1-4	ASSWRDAEKLF
12	TRBV7-9	TRBJ2-5	ASSSEGGSKTQY
13	TRBV5-1	TRBJ2-1	ASSLEAGAYNEQF
14	TRBV7-8	TRBJ1-5	ASSPRQGVGNQPQH
12	TRBV3-1/TRBV3-2	TRBJ1-1	ASTDRGRNTEAF
14	TRBV5-1	TRBJ1-1	ASSHWPGQVNTEAF
13	TRBV9	TRBJ1-4	ASSQRDRAEEKLF
12	TRBV7-2	TRBJ1-2	ASSLDSTNYGYT
12	TRBV9	TRBJ2-7	ASSVGAGAYEQY
14	TRBV5-1	TRBJ1-5	ASSRRSGYSNQPQH
14	TRBV6-5	TRBJ2-1	ASSFFSAGGTYEQF
14	TRBV5-4	TRBJ1-6	ASSSAPVDYNSPLH
13	TRBV7-9	TRBJ1-4	ASSYRQGVNEKLF
15	TRBV6-2/TRBV6-3	TRBJ1-5	ASSRYLQGTSNQPQH
12	TRBV14	TRBJ2-1	ASRSQGPYNEQF
12	TRBV7-9	TRBJ2-1	ASSLDGPLREQF
13	TRBV5-6	TRBJ1-2	ASSRVPGGGDGYT
13	TRBV7-9	TRBJ2-2	ASSLGGGSTGELF
10	TRBV7-9	TRBJ1-1	ASSLLDTEAF
12	TRBV19	TRBJ1-2	ASSMARGLDGYT
18	TRBV6-6	TRBJ2-7	ASSLNRPGQVDNRGYEQY
11	TRBV6-5	TRBJ1-1	ASRRTETPEAF
12	TRBV18	TRBJ2-7	ASSPQGHSYEQY
12	TRBV7-3	TRBJ1-2	ASSLTGGAYGYT
14	TRBV4-3	TRBJ2-1	ASSQDYGTLGAEQF
12	TRBV11-2	TRBJ2-7	ASSLGLAYSEQY
11	TRBV3-1/TRBV3-2	TRBJ2-5	ASSLLLRETQY
11	TRBV6-5	TRBJ2-3	ATSGVATDTQY
12	TRBV10-3	TRBJ1-6	AISIGTGDSPLH